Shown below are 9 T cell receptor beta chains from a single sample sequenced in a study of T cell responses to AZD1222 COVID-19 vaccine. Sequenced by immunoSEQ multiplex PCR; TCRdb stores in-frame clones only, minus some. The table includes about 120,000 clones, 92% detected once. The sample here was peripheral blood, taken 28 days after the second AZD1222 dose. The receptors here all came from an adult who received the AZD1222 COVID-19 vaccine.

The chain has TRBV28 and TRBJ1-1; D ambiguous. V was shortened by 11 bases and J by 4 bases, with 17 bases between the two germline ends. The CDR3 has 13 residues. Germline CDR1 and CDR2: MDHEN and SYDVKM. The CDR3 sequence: CAHSTPMVTEAFF. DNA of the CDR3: TGTGCCCACTCAACCCCCATGGTCACTGAAGCTTTCTTT.

CDR3 coding DNA: TGCGCCAGCAGCCAAATGGGACTTAAAAACACCGGGGAGCTGTTTTTT. This gives the protein CASSQMGLKNTGELFF. The chain joins TRBV4-1 to TRBJ2-2, with D perhaps matching TRBD2 (6 bases). CDR1 is MGHRA and CDR2 is YSYEKL in the germline V gene. The CDR3 totals 16 residues. Trimming shortened V by 2 bases and J by 2 bases, and 12 bases separated the two germline ends.

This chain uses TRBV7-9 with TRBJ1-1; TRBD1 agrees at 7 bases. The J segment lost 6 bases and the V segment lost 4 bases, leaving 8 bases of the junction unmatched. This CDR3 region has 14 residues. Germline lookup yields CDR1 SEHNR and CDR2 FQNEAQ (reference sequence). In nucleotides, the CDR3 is TGTGCCAGCAGCTCCCCCCGACAGGGCCCTGAAGCTTTCTTT. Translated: CASSSPRQGPEAFF.

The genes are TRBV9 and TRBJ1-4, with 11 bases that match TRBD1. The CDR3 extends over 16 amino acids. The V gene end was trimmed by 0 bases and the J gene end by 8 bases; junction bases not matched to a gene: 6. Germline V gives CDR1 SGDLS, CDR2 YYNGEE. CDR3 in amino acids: CASSVAGGQGVEKLFF. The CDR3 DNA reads TGTGCCAGCAGCGTAGCTGGGGGACAGGGGGTCGAAAAACTGTTTTTT.

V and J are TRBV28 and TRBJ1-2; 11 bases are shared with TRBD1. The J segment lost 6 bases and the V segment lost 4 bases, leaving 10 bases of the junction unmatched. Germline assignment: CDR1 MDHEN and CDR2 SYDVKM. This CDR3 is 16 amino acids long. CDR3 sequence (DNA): TGTGCCAGCAGTTCAACCTCCGGGACAGGGGGTGATGGCTACACCTTC. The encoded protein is CASSSTSGTGGDGYTF.

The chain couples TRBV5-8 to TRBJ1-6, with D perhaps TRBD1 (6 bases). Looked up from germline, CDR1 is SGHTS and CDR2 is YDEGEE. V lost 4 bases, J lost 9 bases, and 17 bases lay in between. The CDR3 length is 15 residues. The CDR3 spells CASSNAAGESSPLHF. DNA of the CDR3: TGTGCCAGCAGCAACGCTGCAGGGGAAAGTTCACCCCTCCACTTT.

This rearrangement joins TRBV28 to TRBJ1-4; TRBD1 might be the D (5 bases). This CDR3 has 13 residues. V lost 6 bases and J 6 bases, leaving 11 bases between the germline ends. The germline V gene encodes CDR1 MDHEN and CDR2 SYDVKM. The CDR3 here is CASRRGSDEKLFF. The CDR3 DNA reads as TGTGCCAGCAGGAGGGGTTCGGATGAAAAACTGTTTTTT.

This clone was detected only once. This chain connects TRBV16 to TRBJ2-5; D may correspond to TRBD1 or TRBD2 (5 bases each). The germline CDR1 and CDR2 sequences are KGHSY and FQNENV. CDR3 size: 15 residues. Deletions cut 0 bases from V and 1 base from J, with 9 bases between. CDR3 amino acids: CASSQSGTVQETQYF. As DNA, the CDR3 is TGTGCCAGCAGCCAATCCGGGACGGTCCAAGAGACCCAGTACTTC.

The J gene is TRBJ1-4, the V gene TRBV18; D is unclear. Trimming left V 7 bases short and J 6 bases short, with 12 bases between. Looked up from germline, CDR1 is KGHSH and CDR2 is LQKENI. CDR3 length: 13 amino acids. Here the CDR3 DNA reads TGTGCCAGCTTCTCTAGCCGGGATGAAAAACTGTTTTTT. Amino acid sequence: CASFSSRDEKLFF.